The rows below give T cell receptor beta chains drawn from one sample of a study of cytomegalovirus exposure and HLA in healthy donors. Method: immunoSEQ multiplex PCR; TCRdb's copy keeps in-frame clones and lacks some. The sample consists of 150,000 or so clones, about 80% of them appearing once. Material: PBMCs. The receptors stem from a woman aged 40 to 50 in good health and CMV-seronegative. Both conserved end residues are part of each CDR3. D genes are given only for firm matches. Some rows mark clone size as missing; the rest say once, few, many or name a class of expanded clone.

.	TRBJ2-2	TRBD2	TRBV5-4	CASSLRLSGTNTGELFF
.	TRBJ1-1	TRBD1	TRBV30	CAWRGTGGFGNTEAFF
.	TRBJ2-5	.	TRBV9	CASSVQLAGETQYF
.	TRBJ2-2	TRBD2	TRBV7-8	CASSFRQDGLAGNTGELFF
.	TRBJ2-5	TRBD2	TRBV28	CATSGLAAEETQYF
.	TRBJ2-1	TRBD2	TRBV28	CASSWYSGRAGSPNEQFF
.	TRBJ2-7	TRBD1	TRBV10-3	CAISEWTGEVGEQYF
.	TRBJ2-7	TRBD1	TRBV5-4	CASSSPGQGAHEQYF
.	TRBJ1-2	.	TRBV7-2	CASSLVQNYGYTF
.	TRBJ1-2	.	TRBV6-5	CASKTGNYGYTF
.	TRBJ2-2	TRBD1	TRBV5-1	CASTPGQGAVNTGELFF
.	TRBJ1-2	.	TRBV27	CTSSLGPTGSYGYTF
.	TRBJ2-7	.	TRBV6-1	CASSPTASYEQYF
.	TRBJ1-1	.	TRBV25-1	CASSGQGTDTEAFF
.	TRBJ2-1	.	TRBV2	CASSPDTYNEQFF
.	TRBJ2-7	TRBD2	TRBV2	CATGMVSGASYEQYF
few	TRBJ1-3	.	TRBV4-3	CASSQEQGMPGNTIYF
.	TRBJ2-3	.	TRBV7-9	CASSFNRQTQASTDTQYF
.	TRBJ2-3	TRBD1	TRBV9	CASSRQGATDTQYF
.	TRBJ1-4	.	TRBV7-2	CASSYTGYGEKLFF
few	TRBJ2-7	TRBD2	TRBV10-2	CASSDSGTSGGQYF
.	TRBJ2-7	.	TRBV7-9	CASSLEGGAYEQYF
.	TRBJ2-5	TRBD2	TRBV7-3	CASSLGAGEWETQYF
.	TRBJ2-7	.	TRBV7-2	CASSSPGIYEQYF
.	TRBJ1-5	TRBD1	TRBV9	CASSFGTGDQPQHF
.	TRBJ2-7	.	TRBV9	CASSVGYGRDEQYF
.	TRBJ2-3	.	TRBV29-1	CSVETGTDTQYF
.	TRBJ2-7	TRBD1	TRBV7-6	CASSLSQGTGEQYF
few	TRBJ1-1	TRBD1	TRBV15	CATSRNPGQGFSEAFF
few	TRBJ2-3	TRBD1	TRBV6-4	CASSAGQDTDTQYF
.	TRBJ2-7	TRBD2	TRBV27	CASSSPTSGNFYEQYF